This record covers a single T cell receptor beta chain. Clones were read by immunoSEQ multiplex PCR, and TCRdb kept only the in-frame ones, dropping some. This table holds tens of thousands of clones, about 90% found once. These data are taken from a study of T cell changes during pregnancy in multiple sclerosis. This CDR3 has 15 amino acids. The germline gives CDR1 LNHNV, CDR2 YYDKDF (reference sequence). V gave up 3 bases and J gave up 1 base; unmatched junction bases: 2. The origin of this receptor is a female donor with multiple sclerosis, enrolled in a pregnancy study. This sequence joins TRBV15 and TRBJ2-3, with TRBD2 matching over 9 bases. The source material was peripheral blood, sampled before pregnancy. Written as DNA, the CDR3 is TGTGCCACCAGCAGTAGCGGGGGACGCACAGATACGCAGTATTTT. This gives the protein CATSSSGGRTDTQYF.